Listed here are 18 T cell receptor beta chains from one sample, sequenced in a study of blood T cell repertoires in COVID-19. Using immunoSEQ multiplex PCR, the repertoire was profiled, and TCRdb retains in-frame clones only, with some absent. The sample shows roughly 190,000 clones, around 87% of them seen only once. The sequenced sample was peripheral blood. These receptors all come from a man younger than 35 with active or convalescent COVID-19.

The V gene is TRBV9, the J gene TRBJ2-2; D uncertain. Germline CDR1 and CDR2: SGDLS and YYNGEE. With 2 bases removed from V and 4 bases from J, the gap between germline ends came to 3 bases. The CDR3 runs to 12 residues. CDR3 protein: CASSVGTGELFF. The CDR3 DNA is TGTGCCAGCAGCGTCGGCACCGGGGAGCTGTTTTTT.

V usage is TRBV10-3 and J usage is TRBJ1-3; TRBD1 is a possible D gene (6 bases). This CDR3 has 14 residues. V lost 6 bases, J lost 4 bases, and 13 bases lay in between. The germline CDR1 and CDR2 sequences are ENHRY and SYGVKD. The CDR3 DNA reads TGTGCCATCAGAAACACAGGGCTGGGAAACACCATATATTTT. Translating gives CAIRNTGLGNTIYF.

This chain uses TRBV6-5 with TRBJ2-2; possibly TRBD2 for D (5 bases). Germline V gene lookup returns CDR1 MNHEY and CDR2 SVGAGI. V lost 7 bases and J lost 2, with 14 bases in between. The CDR3 is 15 amino acids. As DNA, the CDR3 is TGTGCCAGCACAAAGTCCGCTAGCAACACCGGGGAGCTGTTTTTT. Its translation: CASTKSASNTGELFF.

This chain uses TRBV11-2 with TRBJ2-7; weak D call: TRBD1 (6 bases). The CDR3 extends over 18 amino acids. Per the germline V gene, CDR1 is SGHAT and CDR2 is FQNNGV. Trimming cost V 0 bases and J 0 bases, with 18 bases left between them. This CDR3 reads CASSLDLFLSDSSYEQYF. The CDR3 DNA follows: TGTGCCAGCAGCTTAGATTTATTTTTATCGGACAGCTCCTACGAGCAGTACTTC.

This clone was seen just once. This chain joins TRBV2 and TRBJ1-1; D gene unclear. The germline V gene encodes CDR1 SNHLY and CDR2 FYNNEI. Trimming shortened V by 8 bases and J by 12 bases, and 16 bases separated the two germline ends. The CDR3 is 11 residues long. CDR3 bases: TGTGCCAGCCTGTACGCTGACTCGTCTTTCTTT. Its protein product is CASLYADSSFF.

The chain carries TRBV6-2 or TRBV6-3 and TRBJ1-2; 8 nucleotides align to TRBD1. The CDR3 is 13 residues long. Trimming cost V 5 bases and J 14 bases; bases outside gene matches: 13. Germline V lookup: CDR1 MNHEY, CDR2 SVGEGT. The CDR3 region is CASSDNPVTGVTF. The CDR3 DNA follows: TGTGCCAGCAGTGACAATCCGGTGACAGGGGTTACCTTC.

This sequence joins TRBV11-3 and TRBJ2-1; 8 nucleotides match TRBD2. CDR3 length equals 15 residues. After removal of 5 bases from V and 1 base from J, the junction contained 4 bases not matched to a gene. Germline V CDR1 and CDR2: SGHNT, YENEEA. The CDR3: CASSRGGESYNEQFF. For the CDR3, the DNA is TGTGCCAGCAGCCGGGGGGGAGAATCCTACAATGAGCAGTTCTTC. The whole variable domain, remainder taken from reference TRBV11-3 and TRBJ2-1, is EAGVVQSPRYKIIEKKQPVAFWCNPISGHNTLYWYLQNLGQGPELLIRYENEEAVDDSQLPKDRFSAERLKGVDSTLKIQPAELGDSAVYLCASSRGGESYNEQFFGPGTRLTVL.

This clone came up once. This rearrangement joins TRBV6-6 to TRBJ1-1; D uncertain. The CDR3 extends over 12 amino acids. Germline assignment: CDR1 MNHNY and CDR2 SVGAGI (reference sequence). V dropped 5 bases and J dropped 0 bases, with 4 bases sitting between them. The CDR3: CASSPMNTEAFF. The CDR3 DNA follows: TGTGCCAGCAGTCCCATGAACACTGAAGCTTTCTTT.

The rearrangement joins TRBV13 to TRBJ1-2; D unresolved. The V end was cut by 5 bases, the J end by 7 bases, with 14 bases between. Germline lookup yields CDR1 PRHDT and CDR2 FYEKMQ (reference sequence). The CDR3 is 13 residues long. The CDR3 nucleotides read TGTGCCAGCAGCATATTTCCCCTCGGTGGCTACACCTTC. This codes for CASSIFPLGGYTF.

This chain joins TRBV28 and TRBJ1-1; 8 bases line up with TRBD1. Germline V lookup: CDR1 MDHEN, CDR2 SYDVKM. The V gene end was trimmed by 7 bases and the J gene end by 4 bases; junction bases not matched to a gene: 14. This CDR3 is 16 amino acids long. The CDR3 DNA is TGTGCCAGCAAGCGCGACAGGGGAGGTGGGGGCACTGAAGCTTTCTTT. Translated: CASKRDRGGGGTEAFF. Using reference TRBV28 and TRBJ1-1 for the parts outside the CDR3, the full variable domain is DVKVTQSSRYLVKRTGEKVFLECVQDMDHENMFWYRQDPGLGLRLIYFSYDVKMKEKGDIPEGYSVSREKKERFSLILESASTNQTSMYLCASKRDRGGGGTEAFFGQGTRLTVV.

V gene TRBV14 combines with J gene TRBJ2-2; D might be TRBD2 (6 bases). Germline V lookup: CDR1 SGHDN, CDR2 FVKESK. The CDR3 consists of 18 residues. Trimming removed 9 bases at V and 1 base at J, with 24 bases between. CDR3 in DNA: TGTGCCAGTGTTCGAAGGGCGGGGCTAGATAAGAACACCGGGGAGCTGTTTTTT. It yields the protein CASVRRAGLDKNTGELFF.

The V gene is TRBV19, the J gene TRBJ2-7, with D hard to call. Germline lookup yields CDR1 LNHDA and CDR2 SQIVND (reference sequence). There are 13 residues in the CDR3. V lost 3 bases, J lost 0 bases, and 6 bases lay in between. The CDR3 sequence: CASSMGTSYEQYF. The CDR3 nucleotides are TGTGCCAGTAGTATGGGCACCTCCTACGAGCAGTACTTC.

V is TRBV19 and J is TRBJ2-5; 14 bases line up with TRBD2. The CDR3 runs 16 residues. Per germline, CDR1 LNHDA and CDR2 SQIVND (reference sequence). With 5 bases clipped from V and 4 bases from J, the junction kept 6 bases outside the gene matches. Written as DNA, the CDR3 is TGTGCCAGTAGTGCCGCCGGGACTAGCGGGAGAGAGACCCAGTACTTC. Amino acid sequence: CASSAAGTSGRETQYF. The full variable domain, its missing parts supplied by reference TRBV19 and TRBJ2-5, is DGGITQSPKYLFRKEGQNVTLSCEQNLNHDAMYWYRQDPGQGLRLIYYSQIVNDFQKGDIAEGYSVSREKKESFPLTVTSAQKNPTAFYLCASSAAGTSGRETQYFGPGTRLLVL.

This chain joins TRBV9 and TRBJ1-2, with 11 bases matching TRBD1. The CDR3 has 14 residues. Germline V gene sequence: CDR1 SGDLS, CDR2 YYNGEE. After removal of 1 base from V and 8 bases from J, the junction contained 4 bases not matched to a gene. In DNA form, the CDR3 reads TGTGCCAGCAGCGTATTGGACAGGGGGCTGGGCTACACCTTC. Protein product: CASSVLDRGLGYTF.

To note about this clone: Other DNA sequences in this specimen translate into the identical CDR3. The chain is built from TRBV18 and TRBJ2-3; no clear D gene. The CDR3 runs 13 residues. Germline V gene lookup returns CDR1 KGHSH and CDR2 LQKENI. Between the trimmed V and J ends, which lost 3 bases and 0 bases, there was a span of 4 bases. This chain's CDR3 is CASSPPSTDTQYF. CDR3 in DNA: TGTGCCAGCTCACCCCCTAGCACAGATACGCAGTATTTT.

V gene TRBV6-6 combines with J gene TRBJ2-4, with D uncertain. Trimming left V 4 bases short and J 2 bases short, with 15 bases between. The V gene's germline CDR1 is MNHNY and CDR2 SVGAGI (reference sequence). The CDR3 length is 16 residues. The chain's CDR3 is CASSSLQISTKNIQYF. As DNA, the CDR3 is TGTGCCAGCAGTTCCCTTCAGATATCAACCAAAAACATTCAGTACTTC.

The chain has TRBV5-1 and TRBJ1-1, with D maybe TRBD1 (6 bases). The CDR3 contains 13 residues. Trimming took off 4 bases at V and 3 bases at J, with 10 bases between the two ends. Germline lookup yields CDR1 SGHRS and CDR2 YFSETQ. The DNA for the CDR3 is TGCGCCAGCAGCGGGACACAGTACACTGAAGCTTTCTTT. This encodes CASSGTQYTEAFF.

This chain connects TRBV6-1 to TRBJ2-5; the D gene is possibly TRBD1 (6 bases). Germline CDR1 and CDR2: MNHNS and SASEGT. There are 18 residues in the CDR3. V lost 3 bases to trimming and J lost 5 bases, with 25 bases between them. The CDR3 DNA reads as TGTGCCAGCAGTGATTCAGGGTTCAGGGGCTTCCGCAGGGAGACCCAGTACTTC. It codes for CASSDSGFRGFRRETQYF.